These T cell receptor beta chains were read from a single sample in a study of blood T cells in healthy people across ages. TCRdb processed the 5' RACE reads anew with MiXCR; each CDR3 protein has one entry. The table has some 1,800,000 distinct CDR3 sequences, around 40% seen once. The sample comprised blood. These receptors came from a human donor in good health. CDR3s include the opening cysteine and the closing phenylalanine or tryptophan.

TRBV6-2/TRBV6-3	TRBJ1-5	CASSGPGGRSNQPQHF
TRBV4-3	TRBJ1-2	CASSQLAFGSYTF
TRBV6-5	TRBJ1-1	CASGIYSGAEAFF
TRBV7-8	TRBJ2-2	CASSYVSIRSGYTGELFF
TRBV20-1	TRBJ2-5	CSARSGGGLAGGNQETQYF
TRBV18	TRBJ2-1	CASSSRDGSPYEQFF
TRBV13	TRBJ1-5	CASSLGEDNQPQHF
TRBV2	TRBJ1-2	CASSESRYDYGYTF
TRBV6-2/TRBV6-3	TRBJ1-2	CASSYSSRTAYGYTF
TRBV4-3	TRBJ2-5	CASSQEGLDRWAGGSNEQYF
TRBV7-9	TRBJ2-7	CASSQGTFSYEQYF
TRBV9	TRBJ2-5	CASGGAQETQYF
TRBV7-2	TRBJ1-2	CASSLRGGQGHGYTF